This entry lists 9 T cell receptor beta chains sequenced from one sample in a study of T cell clones after liver transplantation. The repertoire was sequenced with immunoSEQ multiplex PCR; TCRdb's copy has only in-frame clones and lacks some. Of tens of thousands of clones listed, about 80% are singletons. Sequenced material: CD4+ T cells from blood, taken 12 months after liver transplant. These receptors came from a human patient who received a liver transplant. Some T cells may be supplied by the graft donor.

V gene TRBV6-6 combines with J gene TRBJ2-7; D unresolved. V lost 8 bases, J lost 4 bases, and 15 bases lay in between. Germline-derived CDR1 and CDR2 are MNHNY and SVGAGI (reference sequence). The CDR3 spans 13 residues. The CDR3 region is CASGSPRPYEQYF. The CDR3 nucleotides are TGTGCCAGCGGGTCCCCTAGACCTTACGAGCAGTACTTC.

The genes are TRBV11-1 and TRBJ2-3, with 7 bases matching TRBD1. CDR3 length: 17 residues. The trim removed 10 bases at V and 0 bases at J, leaving 16 bases unmatched. CDR1 and CDR2 (germline): SGHAT, FQDESV (reference sequence). In DNA form, the CDR3 reads TGTGCCATCTCGAGCGTAGGATGGGGACAGAGCACAGATACGCAGTATTTT. Its translation is CAISSVGWGQSTDTQYF. Full variable domain (outside the CDR3, taken from reference TRBV11-1 and TRBJ2-3): EAEVAQSPRYKITEKSQAVAFWCDPISGHATLYWYRQILGQGPELLVQFQDESVVDDSQLPKDRFSAERLKGVDSTLKIQPAELGDSAMYLCAISSVGWGQSTDTQYFGPGTRLTVL.

The CDR3: CASSLWGQPYEQYF. The DNA for the CDR3 is TGTGCCAGCAGCCTTTGGGGGCAGCCCTACGAGCAGTACTTC. The genes are TRBV27 and TRBJ2-7; tentatively, D is TRBD1 (6 bases). The CDR3 runs to 14 residues. V was pared by 6 bases and J by 2 bases, with 14 bases between. CDR1 MNHEY and CDR2 SMNVEV come from the germline V gene (reference sequence).

The sample holds one count of this clone. The V call is TRBV6-5, the J call TRBJ1-1; no definite D call. Trimming removed 5 bases from V and 1 base from J, with 11 bases in between. The CDR3 is 14 amino acids. From germline, CDR1 is MNHEY and CDR2 SVGAGI. CDR3 sequence: CASSRAWGNTEAFF. The CDR3 DNA sequence: TGTGCCAGCAGTAGGGCATGGGGGAACACTGAAGCTTTCTTT.

The chain has TRBV28 and TRBJ1-4; 7 nucleotides align to TRBD1. The J segment lost 6 bases and the V segment lost 4 bases, leaving 5 bases of the junction unmatched. CDR1 is MDHEN and CDR2 is SYDVKM in the germline V gene. This CDR3 is built from 14 residues. The CDR3 region has the DNA TGTGCCAGCAGTTGGGGGACAGTTGATGAAAAACTGTTTTTT. Translated, it gives CASSWGTVDEKLFF.

The CDR3 is CASSYDKSSYNEQFF. In nucleotides, the CDR3 is TGTGCCAGCAGCTACGACAAGTCCTCCTACAATGAGCAGTTCTTC. The chain joins TRBV4-2 to TRBJ2-1; D uncertain. Germline loops: CDR1 LGHNA, CDR2 YNFKEQ. Trimming took off 5 bases at V and 0 bases at J, with 11 bases between the two ends. This CDR3 contains 15 residues.

The J gene is TRBJ2-7, the V gene TRBV5-3; the D gene is possibly TRBD2 (6 bases). TRBV5-3 is an ORF, with its function uncertain. V lost 0 bases and J lost 0, with 19 bases in between. The CDR3 extends over 18 amino acids. The CDR3 bases are TGTGCCAGAAGCTTGGGGGAGCGGCGGGGCCAATTCTCCTACGAGCAGTACTTC. Translation gives CARSLGERRGQFSYEQYF.

The chain couples TRBV19 to TRBJ1-4; possibly TRBD1 for D (5 bases). The ends were cut back, 3 bases at V and 8 bases at J, with 13 bases in the middle. The CDR3 covers 14 residues. The germline V gene encodes CDR1 LNHDA and CDR2 SQIVND (reference sequence). DNA for the CDR3: TGTGCCAGTAGTATCGGGGGTGTGGTAGAAAAACTGTTTTTT. Translating gives CASSIGGVVEKLFF.

The CDR3 protein is CATQDPGALTDTQYF. Here the CDR3 DNA reads TGCGCCACGCAGGACCCTGGGGCTCTCACAGATACGCAGTATTTT. V and J are TRBV10-1 and TRBJ2-3, with D tentatively TRBD1 (5 bases). The germline V gene has CDR1 WNHNN and CDR2 SYGVQD (reference sequence). The ends were cut back, 10 bases at V and 2 bases at J, with 19 bases in the middle. This CDR3 has 15 amino acids.